Listed here are 4 T cell receptor beta chains from one sample, sequenced in a study of blood T cell repertoires in COVID-19. Profiling relied on immunoSEQ multiplex PCR, and the TCRdb table lists in-frame clones only, not all of them. The repertoire holds 20,000 or so clones, with roughly nine tenths as singletons. Sequencing was performed on peripheral blood. The receptors derive from a human donor in a cohort sampled during active COVID-19.

This clone was found a few times. V gene TRBV28 combines with J gene TRBJ1-6; 8 bases map to TRBD1. The CDR3 covers 13 residues. The trim removed 6 bases at V and 9 bases at J, leaving 4 bases unmatched. Looked up from germline, CDR1 is MDHEN and CDR2 is SYDVKM. CDR3 sequence: CASRRTGSSPLHF. Written as DNA, the CDR3 is TGTGCCAGCAGAAGGACAGGGAGTTCACCCCTCCACTTT. The variable domain in full, with the rest retrieved from reference TRBV28 and TRBJ1-6, is DVKVTQSSRYLVKRTGEKVFLECVQDMDHENMFWYRQDPGLGLRLIYFSYDVKMKEKGDIPEGYSVSREKKERFSLILESASTNQTSMYLCASRRTGSSPLHFGNGTRLTVT.

The gene calls are TRBV6-5 and TRBJ1-2; 10 bases line up with TRBD1. The CDR3 length is 16 residues. Germline V CDR1 and CDR2: MNHEY, SVGAGI. V trimming: 1 base; J trimming: 5 bases; junction bases outside the gene matches: 7. CDR3 DNA sequence: TGTGCCAGCAGTTACTTAAGGACAGGGGGAGGATATGGCTACACCTTC. Protein sequence: CASSYLRTGGGYGYTF.

The gene calls are TRBV2 and TRBJ2-5, with TRBD1 matching 8 bases. V lost 7 bases, J lost 3 bases, and 4 bases stayed unmatched. The germline gives CDR1 SNHLY, CDR2 FYNNEI. The CDR3 extends over 13 amino acids. CDR3 bases: TGTGCCAGCAAGCAGGGGGCGGAAGAGACCCAGTACTTC. Translation: CASKQGAEETQYF.

The chain joins TRBV5-1 to TRBJ1-2; maybe TRBD1 (6 bases). Per the germline V gene, CDR1 is SGHRS and CDR2 is YFSETQ. CDR3 length equals 12 residues. Trimming removed 4 bases from V and 7 bases from J, with 11 bases in between. In DNA, the CDR3 is TGCGCCAGCAGCCGCCAGGGGATTGGCTACACCTTC. Its protein is CASSRQGIGYTF.